Each of the 29 T cell receptor beta chains below was sequenced from the same sample in a study of blood T cell repertoires in COVID-19. Using immunoSEQ multiplex PCR, the repertoire was profiled, and TCRdb retains in-frame clones only, with some absent. The repertoire holds over 200,000 clones, with around four fifths as singletons. The sequencing sample was made of peripheral blood. The receptors here all came from a woman at least 80 years old with active or convalescent COVID-19.

V is TRBV9 and J is TRBJ2-1, with 7 bases identical to TRBD2. Germline lookup yields CDR1 SGDLS and CDR2 YYNGEE. The CDR3 is 14 amino acids. J lost 0 bases, V lost 7 bases, and 4 bases had no gene match. The CDR3, as DNA: TGTGCCAGCTACCGGACTAGCTCCTACAATGAGCAGTTCTTC. Encoded protein: CASYRTSSYNEQFF.

This clone occurred a few times. CDR3 residues: CASSLRGPYSNQPQHF. The DNA for the CDR3 is TGTGCCAGCAGCCTCAGGGGTCCTTATAGCAATCAGCCCCAGCATTTT. This chain uses TRBV5-6 with TRBJ1-5, with TRBD1 as a possible D gene (6 bases). The CDR3 is 16 residues long. With 4 bases removed from V and 0 bases from J, the gap between germline ends came to 14 bases. Germline CDR1 SGHDT, CDR2 YYEEEE.

The chain is built from TRBV7-2 and TRBJ2-7; tentative D call: TRBD2 (6 bases). Germline V CDR1 and CDR2: SGHTA, FQGNSA. CDR3 size: 15 residues. The V and J ends lost 2 bases and 2 bases respectively, with 13 bases between them. The CDR3 DNA is TGTGCCAGCAGCTTATCATGGGACTCTACCTACGAGCAGTACTTC. Its translation is CASSLSWDSTYEQYF.

This chain uses TRBV7-3 with TRBJ2-7; D is perhaps TRBD2 (5 bases). V dropped 3 bases and J dropped 1 base, with 7 bases sitting between them. The germline V gene has CDR1 SGHTA and CDR2 FQGTGA. This CDR3 is 13 amino acids long. In DNA, the CDR3 is TGTGCCAGCAGCTTCAGCGGATCCTACGAGCAGTACTTC. Translating gives CASSFSGSYEQYF.

The chain has TRBV7-2 and TRBJ2-3; D is possibly TRBD2 (5 bases). Trimming left V 1 base short and J 1 base short, with 12 bases between. The CDR3 spans 16 residues. CDR1 and CDR2 (germline): SGHTA, FQGNSA. The CDR3 DNA is TGTGCCAGCAGCTTAGGAGTCAGCGGACGCACAGATACGCAGTATTTT. As protein: CASSLGVSGRTDTQYF.

The chain uses TRBV10-3 and TRBJ2-5; 9 nucleotides line up with TRBD2. V lost 4 bases and J lost 4; bases outside the gene matches: 10. The CDR3 has 16 amino acids. Germline CDR1 reads ENHRY; CDR2 reads SYGVKD. DNA of the CDR3: TGTGCCATCAGTGGTAGGGGACTAGCCTCGGGAGAGACCCAGTACTTC. Protein sequence: CAISGRGLASGETQYF.

The chain couples TRBV15 to TRBJ2-7, with TRBD2 matching over 11 bases. The CDR3 extends over 15 amino acids. Germline V lookup: CDR1 LNHNV, CDR2 YYDKDF (reference sequence). The ends lost 1 base at V and 2 bases at J; junction bases unmatched: 1. CDR3 sequence reads: CATSRVLAGAYEQYF. Here the CDR3 DNA reads TGTGCCACCAGCAGAGTACTAGCGGGGGCCTACGAGCAGTACTTC.

The CDR3 DNA sequence: TGTGCCAGTAGTATTAAAGCCGGGACAAGGGAAGTTGAAGCTTTCTTT. Protein product: CASSIKAGTREVEAFF. This chain connects TRBV19 to TRBJ1-1, with D maybe TRBD1 (6 bases). There are 16 residues in the CDR3. Per germline, CDR1 LNHDA and CDR2 SQIVND (reference sequence). V was clipped by 3 bases and J by 7 bases, with 21 bases between them.

The rearrangement joins TRBV6-5 to TRBJ1-1; 9 bases fit TRBD1. J gave up 4 bases and V 6 bases, and 6 bases lay outside the gene matches. The CDR3 is made up of 14 amino acids. Looked up from germline, CDR1 is MNHEY and CDR2 is SVGAGI. CDR3 nucleotide sequence: TGTGCCAGCAGGCCCACAGGGGGCTTCACTGAAGCTTTCTTT. This translates into CASRPTGGFTEAFF.

The rearrangement uses TRBV3-1 (or the pseudogene TRBV3-2) and TRBJ2-5; 14 bases are a match to TRBD2. CDR3 length: 16 amino acids. Germline trimming cut 3 bases from V and 2 bases from J; bases unmatched to any gene: 2. Looked up from germline, CDR1 is LGHDT and CDR2 is YNNKEL (reference sequence). The CDR3, as DNA: TGTGCCAGCAGCCAGGGACTAGCGGGGGTACAAGAGACCCAGTACTTC. Protein sequence: CASSQGLAGVQETQYF.

The sample holds one count of this clone. V is TRBV15 and J is TRBJ1-1, with D hard to call. The CDR3 is 13 residues long. Germline CDR1 reads LNHNV; CDR2 reads YYDKDF (reference sequence). The V end lost 2 bases, the J end lost 2 bases, and 6 bases lay between the germline ends. The CDR3: CATSRQANTEAFF. The CDR3 DNA reads TGTGCCACCAGCAGACAGGCCAACACTGAAGCTTTCTTT. Full variable domain (rest looked up from reference TRBV15 and TRBJ1-1): DAMVIQNPRYQVTQFGKPVTLSCSQTLNHNVMYWYQQKSSQAPKLLFHYYDKDFNNEADTPDNFQSRRPNTSFCFLDIRSPGLGDTAMYLCATSRQANTEAFFGQGTRLTVV.

The CDR3 loop reads CASSPGQGVSYGYTF. DNA of the CDR3: TGTGCCAGCAGCCCAGGACAGGGGGTTAGCTATGGCTACACCTTC. The rearrangement links TRBV5-4 to TRBJ1-2; 10 bases map to TRBD1. Trimming at V came to 4 bases and at J to 4 bases, leaving 7 bases not matched to a gene. Germline assignment: CDR1 SGHNT and CDR2 YYREEE (reference sequence). The CDR3 is 15 amino acids. The variable domain in full, with the rest retrieved from reference TRBV5-4 and TRBJ1-2, is ETGVTQSPTHLIKTRGQQVTLRCSSQSGHNTVSWYQQALGQGPQFIFQYYREEENGRGNFPPRFSGLQFPNYSSELNVNALELDDSALYLCASSPGQGVSYGYTFGSGTRLTVV.

This clone has just one count. The chain couples TRBV5-1 to TRBJ1-6; D is possibly TRBD1 (6 bases). CDR1 is SGHRS, CDR2 YFSETQ, per germline. The length of the CDR3 is 18 residues. V was trimmed by 0 bases and J by 9 bases, leaving 22 bases between them. CDR3 region: CASSLGRWRGRGFSPLHF. The CDR3 DNA sequence: TGCGCCAGCAGCTTGGGAAGATGGCGCGGCAGGGGTTTTTCACCCCTCCACTTT.

V usage is TRBV2 and J usage is TRBJ2-7; TRBD2 might be the D (7 bases). CDR3 length equals 15 residues. V was cut by 1 base and J by 2 bases, with 12 bases left in between. From germline, CDR1 is SNHLY and CDR2 FYNNEI. For the CDR3, the DNA is TGTGCCAGCAGTGAAGAGGCGGGGGCGGCCTACGAGCAGTACTTC. Its translation: CASSEEAGAAYEQYF.

The chain combines TRBV19 with TRBJ2-2; 8 bases agree with TRBD2. The CDR3 is made up of 15 amino acids. The germline CDR1 and CDR2 sequences are LNHDA and SQIVND (reference sequence). After removal of 4 bases from V and 4 bases from J, the junction contained 5 bases not matched to a gene. CDR3: CASSRSGGGTGELFF. DNA of the CDR3: TGTGCCAGTAGTAGGAGCGGGGGAGGCACCGGGGAGCTGTTTTTT.

This chain connects TRBV30 to TRBJ1-4; TRBD1 matches at 9 bases. Trimming cost V 2 bases and J 3 bases; bases outside gene matches: 1. CDR1 and CDR2 (germline): GTSNPN, SVGIG (reference sequence). This CDR3 region has 14 residues. DNA for the CDR3: TGTGCCTGGAGTCGGACAGGGGCTAATGAAAAACTGTTTTTT. Amino acids: CAWSRTGANEKLFF.

This sequence joins TRBV6-6 and TRBJ1-1, with D possibly matching TRBD1 (5 bases). The germline V gene encodes CDR1 MNHNY and CDR2 SVGAGI (reference sequence). The CDR3 covers 13 residues. V lost 2 bases and J lost 1, with 5 bases in between. The CDR3 here is CASSYGQNTEAFF. For the CDR3, the DNA is TGTGCCAGCAGTTACGGACAGAACACTGAAGCTTTCTTT.

This chain uses TRBV7-2 with TRBJ1-2, with D possibly being TRBD1 (6 bases). CDR1 is SGHTA and CDR2 is FQGNSA in the germline V gene. The CDR3 totals 15 residues. Deletions cut 3 bases from V and 4 bases from J, with 15 bases between. The CDR3 region has the DNA TGTGCCAGCAGCTTGGGCTTAGGGGGGGTCTATGGCTACACCTTC. It yields the protein CASSLGLGGVYGYTF.

The rearrangement joins TRBV28 to TRBJ1-1, with TRBD1 as a possible D gene (6 bases). Per germline, CDR1 MDHEN and CDR2 SYDVKM. Trimming stripped 3 bases from V and 4 bases from J, with 12 bases between. The CDR3 is 14 amino acids. CDR3 DNA: TGTGCCAGCAGTTTGTTAAGGGGGGGCACTGAAGCTTTCTTT. Translated, it gives CASSLLRGGTEAFF.

The rearrangement links TRBV9 to TRBJ1-1, with D possibly being TRBD1 (5 bases). This CDR3 is 13 amino acids long. V was trimmed by 4 bases and J by 2 bases, leaving 9 bases between them. Germline V gives CDR1 SGDLS, CDR2 YYNGEE. The CDR3 DNA is TGTGCCAGCAGCCGGGGGGTAAACACTGAAGCTTTCTTT. Its protein is CASSRGVNTEAFF.

The V call is TRBV9, the J call TRBJ2-1, with a possible D match to TRBD2 (5 bases). V lost 1 base to trimming and J lost 5 bases, with 10 bases between them. The CDR3 consists of 14 residues. Germline V gives CDR1 SGDLS, CDR2 YYNGEE. The CDR3 sequence is CASSVLASNNEQFF. Written as DNA, the CDR3 is TGTGCCAGCAGCGTATTGGCTAGCAACAATGAGCAGTTCTTC.

The chain employs TRBV19 and TRBJ2-1; the match to TRBD2 covers 10 bases. V gave up 0 bases and J gave up 2 bases; unmatched junction bases: 4. The germline gives CDR1 LNHDA, CDR2 SQIVND (reference sequence). The CDR3 has 17 residues. CDR3 loop: CASSIEGSGRAYNEQFF. The CDR3, as DNA: TGTGCCAGTAGTATAGAAGGGAGCGGGAGGGCCTACAATGAGCAGTTCTTC.

This rearrangement joins TRBV20-1 to TRBJ1-1; a possible D gene is TRBD1 (6 bases). Per the germline V gene, CDR1 is DFQATT and CDR2 is SNEGSKA (reference sequence). V lost 3 bases, J lost 1 base, and 18 bases lay in between. The CDR3 extends over 16 amino acids. The DNA for the CDR3 is TGCAGTGCTAGTCCCACTGAACCGGGACAGAACACTGAAGCTTTCTTT. Translating it yields CSASPTEPGQNTEAFF.

V is TRBV11-2 and J is TRBJ1-1; no definite D call. Germline lookup yields CDR1 SGHAT and CDR2 FQNNGV. The germline V and J ends were trimmed by 5 bases and 4 bases, with 14 bases remaining between them. This CDR3 has 14 residues. CDR3 protein: CASSPQSYGTEAFF. DNA of the CDR3: TGTGCCAGCAGCCCCCAGTCGTATGGCACTGAAGCTTTCTTT.

In this sample, this clone turned up once. The J gene is TRBJ2-1, the V gene TRBV6-5; the match to TRBD2 covers 8 bases. The CDR3 length is 15 residues. The V gene end was trimmed by 2 bases and the J gene end by 4 bases; junction bases not matched to a gene: 4. CDR1 is MNHEY and CDR2 is SVGAGI in the germline V gene. The CDR3 protein is CASSYGASGYNEQFF. CDR3 nucleotide sequence: TGTGCCAGCAGTTACGGGGCTAGCGGGTACAATGAGCAGTTCTTC.

V usage is TRBV29-1 and J usage is TRBJ1-2, with 8 nucleotides matching TRBD1. Germline assignment: CDR1 SQVTM and CDR2 ANQGSEA. After removal of 4 bases from V and 7 bases from J, the junction contained 8 bases not matched to a gene. The CDR3 has 13 amino acids. CDR3 in DNA: TGCAGCGTTGGACAAAGGACAGGGACTGGCTACACCTTC. It specifies CSVGQRTGTGYTF.

This clone was seen more than once but under ten times. This chain connects TRBV18 to TRBJ2-1; TRBD2 matches 9 bases. V lost 3 bases and J lost 4; bases outside the gene matches: 4. There are 15 residues in the CDR3. Germline assignment: CDR1 KGHSH and CDR2 LQKENI. CDR3 in amino acids: CASSPLAGTYNEQFF. CDR3 DNA: TGTGCCAGCTCACCGCTAGCGGGGACTTACAATGAGCAGTTCTTC.

The V gene is TRBV7-9, the J gene TRBJ1-2, with 10 positions matching TRBD1. Germline CDR1 is SEHNR and CDR2 is FQNEAQ (reference sequence). CDR3 length: 15 residues. With 5 bases clipped from V and 4 bases from J, the junction kept 7 bases outside the gene matches. CDR3 nucleotides: TGTGCCAGCAGCATGACCGGGACAGGGGCCTATGGCTACACCTTC. This sequence encodes CASSMTGTGAYGYTF.

The chain recombines TRBV25-1 with TRBJ2-1; D possibly corresponds to TRBD2 (5 bases). This CDR3 is built from 11 residues. Germline V gene sequence: CDR1 MGHDK, CDR2 SYGVNS. V was shortened by 10 bases and J by 8 bases, with 12 bases between the two germline ends. The CDR3: CATLERDEQFF. The CDR3 nucleotides read TGTGCCACCTTAGAGAGGGATGAGCAGTTCTTC. Filled out from reference TRBV25-1 and TRBJ2-1, the complete variable domain reads EADIYQTPRYLVIGTGKKITLECSQTMGHDKMYWYQQDPGMELHLIHYSYGVNSTEKGDLSSESTVSRIRTEHFPLTLESARPSHTSQYLCATLERDEQFFGPGTRLTVL.